These 29 T cell receptor beta chains came from one sample sequenced in a study of blood T cell repertoires in COVID-19. Some clones are missing from TCRdb's copy, which holds only in-frame ones; the method was immunoSEQ multiplex PCR. The sample has about 250,000 clones, 88% seen once; the top ten hold about 3%. Material: PBMCs or T cells enriched from blood (not recorded which). These receptors all come from a woman aged 45 to 65 who had recovered from COVID-19.

This clone was observed a few times. The identical CDR3 is also encoded by other nucleotide sequences in the sample. The V and J genes are TRBV11-3 and TRBJ2-3; 7 bases map to TRBD2. CDR3 length: 15 amino acids. CDR1 SGHNT and CDR2 YENEEA come from the germline V gene. V was pared by 5 bases and J by 5 bases, with 10 bases of the junction left unmatched. The CDR3: CASSHPPGGEDTQYF. CDR3 DNA sequence: TGTGCCAGCAGCCACCCTCCGGGAGGCGAAGATACGCAGTATTTT. Full variable domain (rest looked up from reference TRBV11-3 and TRBJ2-3): EAGVVQSPRYKIIEKKQPVAFWCNPISGHNTLYWYLQNLGQGPELLIRYENEEAVDDSQLPKDRFSAERLKGVDSTLKIQPAELGDSAVYLCASSHPPGGEDTQYFGPGTRLTVL.

This rearrangement joins TRBV30 to TRBJ1-2; TRBD1 matches 8 bases. Germline V gene data show CDR1 as GTSNPN and CDR2 as SVGIG (reference sequence). CDR3 size: 15 residues. With 5 bases clipped from V and 6 bases from J, the junction kept 14 bases outside the gene matches. The CDR3 DNA follows: TGTGCCTGGGGGATAGGGACCGAGACAGGGGATGGCTACACCTTC. It encodes CAWGIGTETGDGYTF.

The chain combines TRBV7-9 with TRBJ1-2, with a tentative D call TRBD1 (6 bases). V lost 5 bases, J lost 3 bases, and 31 bases lay in between. The CDR3 is 20 residues long. Germline values: CDR1 SEHNR, CDR2 FQNEAQ (reference sequence). The CDR3 DNA is TGTGCCAGCAGCACCCAACCCGAGGGGGTCCCCATTCGACGGGACTATGGCTACACCTTC. It encodes CASSTQPEGVPIRRDYGYTF.

A single count supports this clone. The chain couples TRBV27 to TRBJ1-5; D perhaps matches TRBD1 (5 bases). The CDR3 totals 13 residues. Germline lookup yields CDR1 MNHEY and CDR2 SMNVEV (reference sequence). V was pared by 6 bases and J by 3 bases, with 9 bases between. The CDR3 nucleotides are TGTGCCAGCAGGGGGCTTGACAATCAGCCCCAGCATTTT. Its translation is CASRGLDNQPQHF.

The chain joins TRBV12-3 or TRBV12-4 to TRBJ2-7; 9 bases fit TRBD1. This CDR3 comprises 12 residues. V trimming: 5 bases; J trimming: 6 bases; junction bases outside the gene matches: 2. CDR3 in DNA: TGTGCCAGCAGTCGACAGGGGGGCGAGCAGTACTTC. Translation: CASSRQGGEQYF.

This clone occurred once. The J gene is TRBJ2-1, the V gene TRBV7-2, with a possible D match to TRBD1 (5 bases). Germline CDR1 is SGHTA and CDR2 is FQGNSA. This CDR3 spans 15 amino acids. V was pared by 5 bases and J by 7 bases, with 18 bases between. The CDR3 sequence: CASSPRRGAENEQFF. The DNA of the CDR3 is TGTGCCAGCAGCCCAAGAAGGGGCGCCGAGAATGAGCAGTTCTTC.

The V call is TRBV5-1, the J call TRBJ2-5; D gene ambiguous. Trimming left V 5 bases short and J 5 bases short, with 19 bases between. CDR3 size: 15 residues. Germline V gives CDR1 SGHRS, CDR2 YFSETQ. The CDR3 protein is CASSSRNSDLETQYF. CDR3 sequence (DNA): TGCGCCAGCAGTTCGAGGAACTCTGATTTGGAGACCCAGTACTTC.

The rearrangement joins TRBV19 to TRBJ1-1; a weak D match, TRBD1 (6 bases). The V gene's germline CDR1 is LNHDA and CDR2 SQIVND (reference sequence). CDR3 length: 14 amino acids. The V gene lost 1 base and the J gene lost 7 bases, with 13 bases spanning the gap. This chain's CDR3 is CASSIGGGELEAFF. CDR3 coding DNA: TGTGCCAGTAGTATAGGGGGGGGCGAGCTTGAAGCTTTCTTT.

The chain has TRBV28 and TRBJ1-2; maybe TRBD1 (5 bases). This CDR3 comprises 12 residues. The V gene's germline CDR1 is MDHEN and CDR2 SYDVKM. V lost 4 bases and J lost 10, with 13 bases in between. The CDR3 region is CASSSRTTYYTF. CDR3 in DNA: TGTGCCAGCAGTTCACGGACAACATACTACACCTTC.

The chain combines TRBV21-1 with TRBJ1-4. TRBV21-1 is shown as a pseudogene. This CDR3 contains 18 residues. The chain's CDR3 is CASSTSGTGVTEDEKLFF. CDR3 coding DNA: TGTGCCAGCAGCACATCCGGGACGGGGGTAACGGAAGATGAAAAACTGTTTTTT.

The genes are TRBV11-2 and TRBJ2-7; D may be TRBD1 (6 bases). Deletions cut 5 bases from V and 3 bases from J, with 23 bases between. The CDR3 runs to 17 residues. CDR1 is SGHAT and CDR2 is FQNNGV in the germline V gene. The CDR3 nucleotides read TGTGCCAGCAGCAATTTGGGAACAGGGAAGGACAGCTACGAGCAGTACTTC. It yields the protein CASSNLGTGKDSYEQYF.

The chain carries TRBV7-3 and TRBJ2-7; D gene unclear. Germline-derived CDR1 and CDR2 are SGHTA and FQGTGA. The CDR3 has 13 residues. V was cut by 0 bases and J by 3 bases, with 6 bases left in between. The CDR3 here is CASSLTPFYEQYF. CDR3 nucleotide sequence: TGTGCCAGCAGCTTAACCCCCTTCTACGAGCAGTACTTC.

V gene TRBV27 combines with J gene TRBJ1-2, with 9 bases matching TRBD1. The CDR3 is made up of 16 amino acids. Per germline, CDR1 MNHEY and CDR2 SMNVEV (reference sequence). With 7 bases clipped from V and 7 bases from J, the junction kept 16 bases outside the gene matches. CDR3 region: CASTQTGDRVGSGYTF. DNA for the CDR3: TGTGCCAGCACCCAAACGGGGGACAGGGTTGGGAGTGGCTACACCTTC.

This sequence joins TRBV6-4 and TRBJ1-1, with D possibly TRBD1 on 5 matching bases. The CDR3 runs to 13 residues. From germline, CDR1 is MRHNA and CDR2 SNTAGT. V lost 9 bases and J 0 bases, leaving 11 bases between the germline ends. The CDR3 sequence is CARAGGMNTEAFF. DNA for the CDR3: TGTGCCAGGGCGGGGGGAATGAACACTGAAGCTTTCTTT.

The rearrangement uses TRBV5-8 and TRBJ2-1, with 9 bases identical to TRBD2. V lost 4 bases to trimming and J lost 4 bases; unmatched junction nucleotides: 9. The germline gives CDR1 SGHTS, CDR2 YDEGEE. The CDR3 extends over 16 amino acids. The CDR3 reads CASSTTGGLAYNEQFF. The CDR3 coding sequence is TGTGCCAGCAGCACCACAGGAGGACTAGCGTACAATGAGCAGTTCTTC.

The chain links TRBV3-1 (or the pseudogene TRBV3-2) to TRBJ1-2; D is unresolved. Germline V gene data show CDR1 as LGHDT and CDR2 as YNNKEL (reference sequence). Trimming cost V 3 bases and J 3 bases, with 14 bases left between them. The CDR3 has 15 residues. The CDR3 DNA reads TGTGCCAGCAGCCACACGAAGAATACTTACTATGGCTACACCTTC. Translating it yields CASSHTKNTYYGYTF.

This clone has just one count. The chain joins TRBV27 to TRBJ2-1; 9 bases fit TRBD2. The CDR3 has 23 amino acids. Germline lookup yields CDR1 MNHEY and CDR2 SMNVEV (reference sequence). The J segment lost 0 bases and the V segment lost 3 bases, leaving 24 bases of the junction unmatched. In DNA form, the CDR3 reads TGTGCCAGCAGTTTTATGGGGGCGCTGGTAGGCGGGAGGGCCGGTTTCTCCTACAATGAGCAGTTCTTC. This sequence encodes CASSFMGALVGGRAGFSYNEQFF.

The CDR3 nucleotides are TGTGCCACCAGTGGTGGGACAGGGGTTTTCGACGAGCAGTACTTC. This codes for CATSGGTGVFDEQYF. The chain couples TRBV24-1 to TRBJ2-7, with 10 nucleotides matching TRBD1. CDR3 length: 15 amino acids. Germline CDR1 KGHDR, CDR2 SFDVKD. V dropped 5 bases and J dropped 5; count of bases not matched to a gene: 8.

This clone was counted once. The chain recombines TRBV4-1 with TRBJ1-1; 9 nucleotides match TRBD1. From germline, CDR1 is MGHRA and CDR2 YSYEKL. V shed 5 bases and J 3 bases; nucleotides not matched to a gene: 4. The CDR3 runs to 14 residues. The DNA of the CDR3 is TGCGCCAGCAGCGACCGGACAGGGGACACTGAAGCTTTCTTT. Amino acid sequence: CASSDRTGDTEAFF.

The chain has TRBV28 and TRBJ1-5; D gene uncertain. CDR1 is MDHEN and CDR2 is SYDVKM in the germline V gene. Trimming pared 5 bases from V and 4 bases from J, leaving 12 bases between. CDR3 size: 14 residues. CDR3 DNA sequence: TGTGCCAGCAGTCCACGGAGTCGAAATCAGCCCCAGCATTTT. It yields the protein CASSPRSRNQPQHF.

This chain links TRBV6-5 with TRBJ1-1; 7 bases line up with TRBD1. V lost 5 bases, J lost 2 bases, and 5 bases stayed unmatched. The CDR3 covers 14 residues. Germline values: CDR1 MNHEY, CDR2 SVGAGI. The CDR3 DNA sequence: TGTGCCAGCAGTATGCAGGGGGGCAACACTGAAGCTTTCTTT. It yields the protein CASSMQGGNTEAFF.

The CDR3 DNA is TGTGCCAGCTCACCACGGGTTGGCGGGGGGTACAATGAGCAGTTCTTC. Amino acid sequence: CASSPRVGGGYNEQFF. The J gene is TRBJ2-1, the V gene TRBV18; 8 bases are shared with TRBD2. V lost 1 base and J lost 4; bases outside the gene matches: 6. This CDR3 region has 16 residues. Germline CDR1 is KGHSH and CDR2 is LQKENI.

The genes are TRBV28 and TRBJ2-1, with a weak D call TRBD2 (5 bases). The CDR3 extends over 14 amino acids. Germline CDR1 MDHEN, CDR2 SYDVKM. V shed 2 bases and J shed 8 bases, with 13 bases lying between them. CDR3 region: CASSLVGVSDEQFF. CDR3 sequence (DNA): TGTGCCAGCAGTTTAGTGGGAGTATCTGATGAGCAGTTCTTC.

In nucleotides, the CDR3 is TGTGCCAGCATCCGGGACAGGGGGAGGGGCGAGCAGTACTTC. It specifies CASIRDRGRGEQYF. The chain joins TRBV2 to TRBJ2-7; TRBD1 matches 11 bases. The CDR3 has 14 amino acids. The germline gives CDR1 SNHLY, CDR2 FYNNEI. The V and J ends lost 7 bases and 6 bases, in that order; junction bases with no gene match: 8. The full variable domain, its missing parts supplied by reference TRBV2 and TRBJ2-7, is EPEVTQTPSHQVTQMGQEVILRCVPISNHLYFYWYRQILGQKVEFLVSFYNNEISEKSEIFDDQFSVERPDGSNFTLKIRSTKLEDSAMYFCASIRDRGRGEQYFGPGTRLTVT.

The rearrangement uses TRBV19 and TRBJ1-6, with D possibly being TRBD1 (5 bases). The CDR3 is 13 residues long. Trimming took 7 bases from V and 8 from J, leaving 12 bases between them. CDR1 is LNHDA, CDR2 SQIVND, per germline (reference sequence). The CDR3: CASNGRDYSPLHF. The CDR3 DNA sequence: TGTGCCAGTAACGGCAGGGACTATTCACCCCTCCACTTT.

V and J are TRBV28 and TRBJ2-7; 8 bases line up with TRBD2. Germline V gives CDR1 MDHEN, CDR2 SYDVKM. The CDR3 is 14 residues long. V trimming: 8 bases; J trimming: 0 bases; junction bases outside the gene matches: 6. CDR3 nucleotides: TGTGCCAGCGTCATAGCGGGGAGCTCCTACGAGCAGTACTTC. Translated: CASVIAGSSYEQYF. The variable domain in full, completed from reference TRBV28 and TRBJ2-7, reads DVKVTQSSRYLVKRTGEKVFLECVQDMDHENMFWYRQDPGLGLRLIYFSYDVKMKEKGDIPEGYSVSREKKERFSLILESASTNQTSMYLCASVIAGSSYEQYFGPGTRLTVT.

This clone was seen only once. The chain couples TRBV29-1 to TRBJ1-1, with D uncertain. V was cut by 4 bases and J by 1 base, with 7 bases left in between. Germline CDR1 is SQVTM and CDR2 is ANQGSEA. The CDR3 sequence is 12 residues long. The CDR3 bases are TGCAGCGTTGTGGTGAGGAACACTGAAGCTTTCTTT. As protein: CSVVVRNTEAFF.

The genes are TRBV11-3 and TRBJ2-1, with 9 bases identical to TRBD2. The CDR3 has 14 residues. Germline loops: CDR1 SGHNT, CDR2 YENEEA. Trimming took 1 base from V and 10 from J; bases not matched to a gene: 5. The CDR3 DNA reads as TGTGCCAGCAGCTTAGGCGGGAGGGGGAGGGAGCAGTTCTTC. Translation: CASSLGGRGREQFF.

The chain is built from TRBV7-9 and TRBJ2-5; weak D call: TRBD1 (5 bases). Trimming shortened V by 4 bases and J by 2 bases, and 14 bases separated the two germline ends. The CDR3 is 15 residues long. Germline V gives CDR1 SEHNR, CDR2 FQNEAQ (reference sequence). CDR3 protein: CASSSDIGAQETQYF. The DNA of the CDR3 is TGTGCCAGCAGCTCGGACATCGGAGCTCAAGAGACCCAGTACTTC.